This TCR beta chain was sequenced for a study of T cell changes during pregnancy in multiple sclerosis. The CDR3 consists of 14 residues. Germline V gives CDR1 WNHNN, CDR2 SYGVQD (reference sequence). The V gene end was trimmed by 7 bases and the J gene end by 3 bases; junction bases not matched to a gene: 8. Only in-frame clones appear in the TCRdb table, and some are missing; sequencing was by immunoSEQ multiplex PCR. The table includes more than 55,000 clones, approximately 91% detected once. The sequencing used peripheral blood, collected in the second trimester of pregnancy. The chain employs TRBV10-1 and TRBJ1-1; 7 bases align to TRBD1. The receptor was isolated from a female donor with multiple sclerosis, enrolled in a pregnancy study. Here the CDR3 reads CASTLFQGDTEAFF. The CDR3 DNA sequence: TGCGCCAGCACGCTCTTCCAGGGGGACACTGAAGCTTTCTTT.